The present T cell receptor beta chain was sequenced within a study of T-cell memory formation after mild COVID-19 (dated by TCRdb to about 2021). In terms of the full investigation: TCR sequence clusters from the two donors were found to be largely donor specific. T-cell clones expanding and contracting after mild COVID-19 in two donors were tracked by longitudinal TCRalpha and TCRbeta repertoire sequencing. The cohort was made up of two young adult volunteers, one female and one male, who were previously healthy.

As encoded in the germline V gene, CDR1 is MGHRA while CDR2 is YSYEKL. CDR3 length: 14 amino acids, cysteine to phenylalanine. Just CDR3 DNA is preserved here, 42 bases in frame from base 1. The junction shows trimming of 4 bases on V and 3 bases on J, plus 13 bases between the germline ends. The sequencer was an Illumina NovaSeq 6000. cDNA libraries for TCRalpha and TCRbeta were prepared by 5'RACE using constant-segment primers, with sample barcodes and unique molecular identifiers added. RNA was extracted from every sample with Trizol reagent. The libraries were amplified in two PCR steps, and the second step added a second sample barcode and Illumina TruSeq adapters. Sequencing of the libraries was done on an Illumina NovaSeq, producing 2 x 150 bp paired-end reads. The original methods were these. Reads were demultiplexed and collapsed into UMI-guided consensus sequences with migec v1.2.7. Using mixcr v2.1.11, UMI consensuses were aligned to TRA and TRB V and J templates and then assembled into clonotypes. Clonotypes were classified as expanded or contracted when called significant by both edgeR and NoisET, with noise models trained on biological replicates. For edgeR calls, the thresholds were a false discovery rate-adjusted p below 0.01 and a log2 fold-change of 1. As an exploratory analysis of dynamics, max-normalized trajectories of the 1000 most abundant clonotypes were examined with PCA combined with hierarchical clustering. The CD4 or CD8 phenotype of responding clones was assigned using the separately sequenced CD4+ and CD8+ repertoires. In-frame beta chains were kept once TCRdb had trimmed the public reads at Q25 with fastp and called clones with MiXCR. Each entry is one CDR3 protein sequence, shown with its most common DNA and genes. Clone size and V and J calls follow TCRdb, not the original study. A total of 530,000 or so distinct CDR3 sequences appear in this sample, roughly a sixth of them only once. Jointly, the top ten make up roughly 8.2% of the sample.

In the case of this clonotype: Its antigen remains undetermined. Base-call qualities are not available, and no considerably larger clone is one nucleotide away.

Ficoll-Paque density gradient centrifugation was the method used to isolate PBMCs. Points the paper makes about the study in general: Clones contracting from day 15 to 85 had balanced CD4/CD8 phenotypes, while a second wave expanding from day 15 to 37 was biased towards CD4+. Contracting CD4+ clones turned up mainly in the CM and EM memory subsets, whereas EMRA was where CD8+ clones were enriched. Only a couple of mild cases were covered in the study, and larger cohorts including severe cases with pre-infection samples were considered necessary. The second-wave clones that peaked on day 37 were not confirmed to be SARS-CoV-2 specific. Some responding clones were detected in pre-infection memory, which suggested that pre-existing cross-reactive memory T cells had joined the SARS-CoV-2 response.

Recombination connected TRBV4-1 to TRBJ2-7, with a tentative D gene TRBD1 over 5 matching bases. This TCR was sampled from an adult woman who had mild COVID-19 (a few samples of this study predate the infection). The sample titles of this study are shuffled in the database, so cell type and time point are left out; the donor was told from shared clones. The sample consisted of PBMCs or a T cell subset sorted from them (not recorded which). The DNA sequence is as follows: TGCGCCAGCAGCCCCTCTGACAGATTCTACGAGCAGTACTTC. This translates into CASSPSDRFYEQYF.